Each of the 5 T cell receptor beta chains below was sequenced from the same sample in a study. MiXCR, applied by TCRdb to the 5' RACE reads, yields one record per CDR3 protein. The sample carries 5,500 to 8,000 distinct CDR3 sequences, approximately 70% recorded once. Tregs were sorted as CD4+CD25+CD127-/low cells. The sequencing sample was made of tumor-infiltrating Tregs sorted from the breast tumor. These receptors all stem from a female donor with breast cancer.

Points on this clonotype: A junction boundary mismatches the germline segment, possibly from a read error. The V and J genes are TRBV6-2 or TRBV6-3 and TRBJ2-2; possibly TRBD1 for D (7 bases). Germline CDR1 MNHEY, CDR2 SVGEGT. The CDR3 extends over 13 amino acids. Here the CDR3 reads CASRGRGDGELFF. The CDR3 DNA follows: TGTGCTAGCAGGGGCAGGGGGGACGGGGAGCTGTTTTTT.

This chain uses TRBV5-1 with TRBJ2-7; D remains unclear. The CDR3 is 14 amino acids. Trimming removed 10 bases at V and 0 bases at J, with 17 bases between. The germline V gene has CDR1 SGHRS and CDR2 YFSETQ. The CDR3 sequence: CAALSADSSYEQYF. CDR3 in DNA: TGCGCCGCCCTGAGTGCGGATAGCTCCTACGAGCAGTACTTC.

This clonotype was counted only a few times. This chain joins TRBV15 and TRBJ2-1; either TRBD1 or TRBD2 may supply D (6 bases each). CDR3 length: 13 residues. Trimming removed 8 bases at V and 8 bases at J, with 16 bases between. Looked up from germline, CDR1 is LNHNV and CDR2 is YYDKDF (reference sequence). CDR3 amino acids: CATQAEGVDEQFF. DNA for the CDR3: TGTGCCACCCAGGCGGAGGGGGTTGATGAGCAGTTCTTC.

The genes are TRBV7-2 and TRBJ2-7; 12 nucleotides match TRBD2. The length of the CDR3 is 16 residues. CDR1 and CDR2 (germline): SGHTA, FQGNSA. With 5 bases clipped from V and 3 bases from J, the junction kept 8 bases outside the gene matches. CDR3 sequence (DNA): TGTGCCAGCAGCCCGAGGACTAGCGGGGCAATCTACGAGCAGTACTTC. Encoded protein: CASSPRTSGAIYEQYF.

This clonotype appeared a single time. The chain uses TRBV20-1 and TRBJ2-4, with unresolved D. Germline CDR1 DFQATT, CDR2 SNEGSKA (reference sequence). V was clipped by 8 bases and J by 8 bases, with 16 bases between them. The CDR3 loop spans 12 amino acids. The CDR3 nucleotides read TGCAGTTTAGGGTACTCCAAGGACATTCAGTACTTC. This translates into CSLGYSKDIQYF.